Listed here are 21 T cell receptor beta chains from one sample, sequenced in a study of T cells in Graves' hyperthyroidism and ophthalmopathy. Amplification yielded TCR beta CDR3 regions, with RNA transcripts as the source. TCR CDR3 regions were first amplified by RT-PCR with HTBI primers. TCRdb ran MiXCR on the multiplex PCR reads and lists one entry per CDR3 protein. Found here are 500,000 to 750,000 distinct CDR3 sequences, around 16% of them singletons; the top ten hold around 7.3%. The specimen was blood. The receptors come from a woman in her 30s with Graves' hyperthyroidism.

V is TRBV12-3 or TRBV12-4 and J is TRBJ2-1, with a tentative D call TRBD2 (6 bases). The CDR3 runs 16 residues. Trimming removed 1 base from V and 3 bases from J, with 13 bases in between. The CDR3 region is CASSLVNSGRYNEQFF. Written as DNA, the CDR3 is TGTGCCAGCAGTTTAGTAAATAGCGGACGCTACAATGAGCAGTTCTTC.

This clonotype occurred a few times. V is TRBV19 and J is TRBJ1-5; D gene ambiguous. Trimming removed 1 base at V and 3 bases at J, with 10 bases between. The CDR3 has 15 residues. Looked up from germline, CDR1 is LNHDA and CDR2 is SQIVND (reference sequence). CDR3 sequence (DNA): TGTGCCAGTAGTATAGGAGGAGGGAACAATCAGCCCCAGCATTTT. This codes for CASSIGGGNNQPQHF.

This clonotype was counted between two and nine times. The V and J genes are TRBV4-3 and TRBJ1-5, with TRBD1 identical over 10 bases. The ends lost 2 bases at V and 2 bases at J; junction bases unmatched: 9. CDR3 length equals 18 residues. CDR1 is LGHNA, CDR2 YSLEER, per germline. CDR3 amino acids: CASSQPRQGAMGNQPQHF. DNA of the CDR3: TGCGCCAGCAGCCAACCAAGACAGGGGGCAATGGGCAATCAGCCCCAGCATTTT.

There are many counts of this clonotype. V usage is TRBV28 and J usage is TRBJ2-2; 9 positions match TRBD1. The CDR3 loop spans 15 amino acids. Trimming cost V 4 bases and J 5 bases; bases outside gene matches: 5. Germline CDR1 MDHEN, CDR2 SYDVKM. CDR3 nucleotide sequence: TGTGCCAGCAGTTCACAGGGGGCTGGTACCGGGGAGCTGTTTTTT. Translation gives CASSSQGAGTGELFF.

The J gene is TRBJ2-7, the V gene TRBV28; the match to TRBD2 covers 12 bases. Trimming cost V 3 bases and J 2 bases; bases outside gene matches: 14. CDR3 size: 19 residues. The germline V gene encodes CDR1 MDHEN and CDR2 SYDVKM. CDR3 protein: CASSFPKTVLAGGPYEQYF. In nucleotides, the CDR3 is TGTGCCAGCAGTTTCCCAAAGACCGTACTAGCGGGAGGTCCCTACGAGCAGTACTTC. The full variable domain, its missing parts supplied by reference TRBV28 and TRBJ2-7, is DVKVTQSSRYLVKRTGEKVFLECVQDMDHENMFWYRQDPGLGLRLIYFSYDVKMKEKGDIPEGYSVSREKKERFSLILESASTNQTSMYLCASSFPKTVLAGGPYEQYFGPGTRLTVT.

This clonotype was picked up many times. This CDR3 reads CASRRAAGPAGEQYF. The DNA for the CDR3 is TGTGCCAGCAGGAGGGCTGCAGGTCCCGCGGGGGAGCAGTACTTC. This chain uses TRBV11-2 with TRBJ2-7; TRBD2 is a possible D gene (6 bases). CDR3 length equals 15 residues. With 6 bases removed from V and 7 bases from J, the gap between germline ends came to 22 bases. From germline, CDR1 is SGHAT and CDR2 FQNNGV.

This clonotype has just a few counts. The V and J genes are TRBV9 and TRBJ2-2, with 7 bases matching TRBD1. V lost 3 bases and J lost 0; bases outside the gene matches: 2. CDR3 length equals 15 residues. Germline CDR1 is SGDLS and CDR2 is YYNGEE. CDR3 region: CASSARGTNTGELFF. The DNA of the CDR3 is TGTGCCAGCAGCGCCAGGGGGACGAACACCGGGGAGCTGTTTTTT.

V gene TRBV19 combines with J gene TRBJ2-1; the match to TRBD2 covers 10 bases. Germline loops: CDR1 LNHDA, CDR2 SQIVND (reference sequence). This CDR3 has 14 amino acids. J lost 8 bases, V lost 8 bases, and 9 bases had no gene match. The CDR3 spells CASGSSGSIDEQFF. CDR3 DNA sequence: TGTGCCAGTGGATCTAGCGGGAGTATCGATGAGCAGTTCTTC.

Ten or more counts support this clonotype. The chain links TRBV3-1 to TRBJ1-6, with no clear D. Trimming left V 3 bases short and J 8 bases short, with 8 bases between. Germline CDR1 LGHDT, CDR2 YNNKEL (reference sequence). This CDR3 is built from 13 residues. Here the CDR3 DNA reads TGTGCCAGCAGCCATCCTGGTTATTCACCCCTCCACTTT. This translates into CASSHPGYSPLHF.

The J gene is TRBJ2-5, the V gene TRBV5-1; TRBD1 agrees at 8 bases. Germline V CDR1 and CDR2: SGHRS, YFSETQ. The ends lost 4 bases at V and 1 base at J; junction bases unmatched: 3. The CDR3 loop spans 14 amino acids. The CDR3 DNA is TGCGCCAGCAGCACGGGACAGGTCCAAGAGACCCAGTACTTC. Translating gives CASSTGQVQETQYF.

The rearrangement links TRBV20-1 to TRBJ2-7, with D maybe TRBD2 (6 bases). The CDR3 runs 16 residues. Germline CDR1 and CDR2: DFQATT and SNEGSKA (reference sequence). V lost 2 bases, J lost 2 bases, and 19 bases lay in between. CDR3 loop: CSARRVGVSGTYEQYF. CDR3 bases: TGCAGTGCTAGAAGGGTGGGGGTTAGCGGAACCTACGAGCAGTACTTC.

The V gene is TRBV28, the J gene TRBJ1-1; 9 bases fit TRBD1. The CDR3 extends over 15 amino acids. Germline loops: CDR1 MDHEN, CDR2 SYDVKM. With V trimmed by 2 bases and J by 4 bases, 5 bases remained unmatched. The CDR3 region has the DNA TGTGCCAGCAGTTTACCCGGGACAGGGTCCACTGAAGCTTTCTTT. Protein sequence: CASSLPGTGSTEAFF.

Points on this clonotype: The junction departs from the called germline gene at one end, perhaps through a read error. This chain uses TRBV7-2 with TRBJ2-1; 12 bases are a match to TRBD1. CDR3 length: 17 residues. The V gene's germline CDR1 is SGHTA and CDR2 FQGNSA. The CDR3 spells CASSLAGQGAMGNEHFF. CDR3 DNA sequence: TGTGCCAGCAGCTTAGCGGGACAGGGGGCGATGGGCAATGAGCATTTCTTC. Looking up the rest from reference TRBV7-2 and TRBJ2-1 gives the full variable domain: GAGVSQSPSNKVTEKGKDVELRCDPISGHTALYWYRQSLGQGLEFLIYFQGNSAPDKSGLPSDRFSAERTGGSVSTLTIQRTQQEDSAVYLCASSLAGQGAMGNEHFFGPGTRLTVL.

This clonotype showed up just a few times. The genes are TRBV3-1 and TRBJ1-6; D call uncertain. Deletions cut 0 bases from V and 9 bases from J, with 3 bases between. This CDR3 has 12 residues. From germline, CDR1 is LGHDT and CDR2 YNNKEL (reference sequence). Here the CDR3 reads CASSQERSPLHF. The CDR3 nucleotides read TGTGCCAGCAGCCAAGAGCGTTCACCCCTCCACTTT.

This clonotype was counted ten times or more. The CDR3 reads CSVVGLSTEAFF. The CDR3 DNA reads TGCAGCGTCGTGGGACTTTCGACTGAAGCTTTCTTT. The chain links TRBV29-1 to TRBJ1-1, with D possibly being TRBD1 (5 bases). With 6 bases removed from V and 5 bases from J, the gap between germline ends came to 13 bases. Germline CDR1 reads SQVTM; CDR2 reads ANQGSEA. CDR3 length: 12 residues.

About this clonotype: This could be a read error, since a much larger clone is one nucleotide away. The chain combines TRBV10-3 with TRBJ2-1; D possibly corresponds to TRBD2 (6 bases). Trimming removed 2 bases from V and 10 bases from J, with 18 bases in between. Germline V gene data show CDR1 as ENHRY and CDR2 as SYGVKD. The CDR3 length is 15 residues. The CDR3 DNA sequence: TGTGCCATCAGTGAGGGGGCACTACTAGCAGACGAGCAGTTCTTC. Translation gives CAISEGALLADEQFF.

The chain links TRBV9 to TRBJ2-7; D possibly matches TRBD1 or TRBD2 (5 bases each). V was shortened by 1 base and J by 4 bases, with 12 bases between the two germline ends. Germline V lookup: CDR1 SGDLS, CDR2 YYNGEE. The CDR3 has 14 residues. CDR3 in DNA: TGTGCCAGCAGCGTATCTCTAGCAGGGTACGAGCAGTACTTC. The encoded protein is CASSVSLAGYEQYF. The entire variable domain, with the rest obtained from reference TRBV9 and TRBJ2-7, is as follows: DSGVTQTPKHLITATGQRVTLRCSPRSGDLSVYWYQQSLDQGLQFLIQYYNGEERAKGNILERFSAQQFPDLHSELNLSSLELGDSALYFCASSVSLAGYEQYFGPGTRLTVT.

The chain couples TRBV19 to TRBJ2-7, with a possible D match to TRBD1 (5 bases). The V end was cut by 10 bases, the J end by 4 bases, with 14 bases between. Germline lookup yields CDR1 LNHDA and CDR2 SQIVND (reference sequence). CDR3 length equals 12 residues. The CDR3 nucleotides are TGTGCCACCCAAGGGGTTTCGTACGAGCAGTACTTC. Its translation is CATQGVSYEQYF.

This clonotype came up many times. CDR3 amino acids: CASSLGGSGSEQFF. CDR3 sequence (DNA): TGTGCCAGCAGCTTAGGGGGTAGCGGAAGTGAGCAGTTCTTC. The chain couples TRBV7-2 to TRBJ2-1; maybe TRBD2 (6 bases). This CDR3 spans 14 amino acids. Trimming removed 1 base at V and 9 bases at J, with 13 bases between. Germline CDR1 is SGHTA and CDR2 is FQGNSA.

The chain links TRBV6-2 or TRBV6-3 to TRBJ1-3; no reliable D call. This CDR3 has 14 residues. Per the germline V gene, CDR1 is MNHEY and CDR2 is SVGEGT. Trimming removed 7 bases from V and 1 base from J, with 11 bases in between. This CDR3 is CASILDGSGNTIYF. The DNA for the CDR3 is TGTGCCAGCATTCTCGACGGGTCTGGAAACACCATATATTTT.

This clonotype was observed many times. This chain joins TRBV28 and TRBJ2-1; D gene ambiguous. This CDR3 contains 15 residues. Trimming removed 6 bases from V and 0 bases from J, with 12 bases in between. The germline CDR1 and CDR2 sequences are MDHEN and SYDVKM. CDR3 nucleotides: TGTGCCAGCAGCCCGACAACGAGCTCCTACAATGAGCAGTTCTTC. It is translated as CASSPTTSSYNEQFF.